This T cell receptor beta chain comes out of a study of shared clonotypes between healthy human individuals. CD45RO negativity and positive selection for CCR7 defined naive CD8 cells, a population that excluded terminally differentiated effector memory CD45RA+ cells. Participating donors were healthy, HIV-negative adults free of recent acute infections or vaccinations. The germline CDR1 and CDR2 sequences are LNHDA and SQIVND (reference sequence). Trimming at V came to 5 bases and at J to 0 bases, leaving 5 bases not matched to a gene. This CDR3 has 16 amino acids. Only in-frame clones appear in the TCRdb table, and some are missing; sequencing was by immunoSEQ multiplex PCR. Found here are around 2.1 million clones, just over 90% of them singletons; the top ten hold under 2%.

This receptor was obtained from a man younger than 35 in good health. Some clones in this sample may be carry-over from other donors' samples. Sequenced sample: naive CD8+ T cells from PBMCs. This sequence joins TRBV19 and TRBJ2-4, with TRBD1 identical over 9 bases. CDR3 bases: TGTGCCAGTAGTCCCGGACAGGGGCTAGCCAAAAACATTCAGTACTTC. This sequence encodes CASSPGQGLAKNIQYF.